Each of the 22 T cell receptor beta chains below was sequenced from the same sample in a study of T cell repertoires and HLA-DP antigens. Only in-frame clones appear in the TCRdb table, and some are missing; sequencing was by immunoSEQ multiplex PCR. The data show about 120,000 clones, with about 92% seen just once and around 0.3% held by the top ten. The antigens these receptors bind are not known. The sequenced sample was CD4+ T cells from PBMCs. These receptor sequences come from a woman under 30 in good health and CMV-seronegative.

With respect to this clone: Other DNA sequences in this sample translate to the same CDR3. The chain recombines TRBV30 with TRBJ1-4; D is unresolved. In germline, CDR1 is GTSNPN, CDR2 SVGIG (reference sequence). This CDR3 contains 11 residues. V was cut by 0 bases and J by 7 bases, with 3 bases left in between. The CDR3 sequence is CAWSVGEKLFF. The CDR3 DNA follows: TGTGCCTGGAGTGTAGGTGAAAAACTGTTTTTT.

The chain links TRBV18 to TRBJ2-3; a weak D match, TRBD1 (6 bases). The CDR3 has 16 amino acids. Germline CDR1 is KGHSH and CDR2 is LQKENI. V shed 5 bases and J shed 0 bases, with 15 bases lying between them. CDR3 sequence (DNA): TGTGCCAGCTCAGCAACAGGGACCTCTAGCACAGATACGCAGTATTTT. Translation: CASSATGTSSTDTQYF.

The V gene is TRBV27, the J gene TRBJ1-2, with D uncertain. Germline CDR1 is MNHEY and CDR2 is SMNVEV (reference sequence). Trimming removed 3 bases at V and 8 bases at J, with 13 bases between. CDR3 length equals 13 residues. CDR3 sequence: CASSLSKGGGYTF. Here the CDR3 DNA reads TGTGCCAGCAGTTTGAGTAAGGGTGGGGGCTACACCTTC.

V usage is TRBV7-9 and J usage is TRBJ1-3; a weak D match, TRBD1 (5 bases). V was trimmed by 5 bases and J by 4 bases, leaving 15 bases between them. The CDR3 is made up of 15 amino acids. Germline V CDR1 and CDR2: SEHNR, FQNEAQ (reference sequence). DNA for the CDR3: TGTGCCAGCAGCGCGAGTGGGGACTCCGGAAACACCATATATTTT. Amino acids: CASSASGDSGNTIYF.

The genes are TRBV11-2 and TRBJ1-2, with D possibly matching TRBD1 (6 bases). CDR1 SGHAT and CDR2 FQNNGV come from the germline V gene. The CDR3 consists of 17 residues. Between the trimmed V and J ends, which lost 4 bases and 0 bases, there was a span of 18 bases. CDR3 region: CASSSFLRGPTNYGYTF. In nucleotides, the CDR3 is TGTGCCAGCAGCTCTTTCCTCAGGGGCCCCACTAACTATGGCTACACCTTC.

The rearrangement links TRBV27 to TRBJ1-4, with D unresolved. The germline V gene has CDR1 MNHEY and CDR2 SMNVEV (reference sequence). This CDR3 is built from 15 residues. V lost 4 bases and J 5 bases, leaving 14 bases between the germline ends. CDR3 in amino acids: CASSSPSGLNEKLFF. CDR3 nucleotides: TGTGCCAGCAGTTCCCCTTCGGGCTTAAATGAAAAACTGTTTTTT.

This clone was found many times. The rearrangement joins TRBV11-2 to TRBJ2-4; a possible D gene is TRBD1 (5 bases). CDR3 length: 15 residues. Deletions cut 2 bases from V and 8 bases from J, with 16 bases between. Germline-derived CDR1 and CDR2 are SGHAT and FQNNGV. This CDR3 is CASSLISGRAYIQYF. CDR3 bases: TGTGCCAGCAGCTTAATCTCAGGCAGGGCGTACATTCAGTACTTC.

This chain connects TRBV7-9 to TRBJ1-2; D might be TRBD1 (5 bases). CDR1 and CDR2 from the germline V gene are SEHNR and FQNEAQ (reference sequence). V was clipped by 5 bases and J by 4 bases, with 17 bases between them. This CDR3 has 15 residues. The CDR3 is CASSLLGPNLYGYTF. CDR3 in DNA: TGTGCCAGCAGCCTACTGGGACCGAACCTCTATGGCTACACCTTC.

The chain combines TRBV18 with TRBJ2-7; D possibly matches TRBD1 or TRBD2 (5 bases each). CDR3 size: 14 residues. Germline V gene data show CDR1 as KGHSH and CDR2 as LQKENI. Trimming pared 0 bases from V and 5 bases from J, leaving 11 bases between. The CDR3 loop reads CASSPPWGSHEQYV. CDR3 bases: TGTGCCAGCTCACCACCTTGGGGGTCCCACGAGCAGTACGTC.

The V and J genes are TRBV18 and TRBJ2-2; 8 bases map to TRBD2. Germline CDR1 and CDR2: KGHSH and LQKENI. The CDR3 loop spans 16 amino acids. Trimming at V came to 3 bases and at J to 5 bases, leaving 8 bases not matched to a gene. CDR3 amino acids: CASSPPSGSLTGELFF. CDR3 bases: TGTGCCAGCTCACCTCCTAGCGGGTCACTTACCGGGGAGCTGTTTTTT.

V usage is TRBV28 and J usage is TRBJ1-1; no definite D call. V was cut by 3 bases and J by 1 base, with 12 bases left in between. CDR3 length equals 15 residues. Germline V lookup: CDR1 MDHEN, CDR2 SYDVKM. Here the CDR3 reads CASSLSGVGNTEAFF. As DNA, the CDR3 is TGTGCCAGCAGTTTGTCCGGGGTGGGGAACACTGAAGCTTTCTTT.

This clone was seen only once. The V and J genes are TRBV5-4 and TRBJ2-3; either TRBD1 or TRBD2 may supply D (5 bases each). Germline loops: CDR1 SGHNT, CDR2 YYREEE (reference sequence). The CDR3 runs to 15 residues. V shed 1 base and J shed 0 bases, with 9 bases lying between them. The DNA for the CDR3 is TGTGCCAGCAGCTTGCCGGGACCCAGCACAGATACGCAGTATTTT. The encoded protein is CASSLPGPSTDTQYF.

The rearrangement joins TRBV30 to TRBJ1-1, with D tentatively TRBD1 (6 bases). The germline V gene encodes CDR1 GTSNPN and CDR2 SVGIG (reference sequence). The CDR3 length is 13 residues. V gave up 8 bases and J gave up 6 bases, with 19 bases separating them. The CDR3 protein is CAGTLIGQPEAFF. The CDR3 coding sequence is TGTGCCGGCACCTTAATTGGACAGCCTGAAGCTTTCTTT.

This CDR3 is CASSLVGSGRVGTGELFF. The CDR3, as DNA: TGTGCCAGCAGTTTAGTGGGTAGCGGGAGAGTTGGGACCGGGGAGCTGTTTTTT. The gene calls are TRBV27 and TRBJ2-2; 9 bases map to TRBD2. The germline gives CDR1 MNHEY, CDR2 SMNVEV (reference sequence). The CDR3 contains 18 residues. With V trimmed by 2 bases and J by 5 bases, 12 bases remained unmatched.

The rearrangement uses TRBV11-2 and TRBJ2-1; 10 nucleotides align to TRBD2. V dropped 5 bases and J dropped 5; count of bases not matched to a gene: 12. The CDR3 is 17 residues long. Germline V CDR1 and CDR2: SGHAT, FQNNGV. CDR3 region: CASSALRSSGRNNEQFF. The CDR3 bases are TGTGCCAGCAGCGCCCTAAGGTCTAGCGGGAGAAACAATGAGCAGTTCTTC.

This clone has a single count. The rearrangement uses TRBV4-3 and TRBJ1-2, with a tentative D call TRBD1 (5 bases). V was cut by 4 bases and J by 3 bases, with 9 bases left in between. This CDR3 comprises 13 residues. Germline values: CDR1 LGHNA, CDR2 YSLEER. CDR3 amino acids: CASSRGRHYGYTF. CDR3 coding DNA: TGCGCCAGCAGCCGGGGACGGCACTATGGCTACACCTTC.

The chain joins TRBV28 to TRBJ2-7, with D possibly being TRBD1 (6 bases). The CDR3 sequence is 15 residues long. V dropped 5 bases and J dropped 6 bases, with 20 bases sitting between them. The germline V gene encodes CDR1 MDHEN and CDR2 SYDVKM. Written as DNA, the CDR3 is TGTGCCAGCAGTCCGGGACAATCGCTAGTTGTCGAGCAGTACTTC. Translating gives CASSPGQSLVVEQYF.

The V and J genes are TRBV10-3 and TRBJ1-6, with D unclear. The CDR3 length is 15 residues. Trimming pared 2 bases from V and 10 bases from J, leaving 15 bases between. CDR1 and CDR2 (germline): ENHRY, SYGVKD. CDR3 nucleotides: TGTGCCATCAGTGAGGGCGCAGGACGCCGATCACCCCTCCACTTT. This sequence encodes CAISEGAGRRSPLHF.

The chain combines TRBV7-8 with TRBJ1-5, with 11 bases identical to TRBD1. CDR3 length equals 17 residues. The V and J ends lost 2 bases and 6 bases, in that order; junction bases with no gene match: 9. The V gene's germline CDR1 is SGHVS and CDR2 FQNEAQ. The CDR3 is CASSLNRGQGASQPQHF. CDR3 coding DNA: TGTGCCAGCAGCTTAAATAGAGGACAGGGGGCATCTCAGCCCCAGCATTTT. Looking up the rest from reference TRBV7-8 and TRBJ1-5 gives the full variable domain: GAGVSQSPRYKVAKRGQDVALRCDPISGHVSLFWYQQALGQGPEFLTYFQNEAQLDKSGLPSDRFFAERPEGSVSTLKIQRTQQEDSAVYLCASSLNRGQGASQPQHFGDGTRLSIL.

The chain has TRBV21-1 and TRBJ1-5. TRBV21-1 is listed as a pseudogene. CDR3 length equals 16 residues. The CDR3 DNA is TGTGCCAGCAGCAAAGTGGGACCCGAAAGCAATCAGCCCCAGCATTTT. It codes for CASSKVGPESNQPQHF.

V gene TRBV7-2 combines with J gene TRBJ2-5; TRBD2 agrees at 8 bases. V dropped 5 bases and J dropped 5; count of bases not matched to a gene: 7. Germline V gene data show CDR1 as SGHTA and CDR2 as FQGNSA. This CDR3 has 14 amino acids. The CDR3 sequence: CASSPMTSVETQYF. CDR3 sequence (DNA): TGTGCCAGCAGCCCGATGACTAGCGTGGAGACCCAGTACTTC.

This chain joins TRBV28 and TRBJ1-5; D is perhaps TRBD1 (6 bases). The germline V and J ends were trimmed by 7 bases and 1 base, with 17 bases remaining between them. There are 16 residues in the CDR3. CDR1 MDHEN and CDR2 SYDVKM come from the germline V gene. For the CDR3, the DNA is TGTGCCAGCATGCGGGGGCGTTTCCTAAGCAATCAGCCCCAGCATTTT. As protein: CASMRGRFLSNQPQHF.